This T cell receptor beta chain was sequenced in a study of T cell repertoires in cytomegalovirus infection. On the study more broadly: CMV infection together with matching HLA type was indicated by public TCR beta signatures. Study results and caveats: It was HLA-C-restricted CMV-specific TCR beta clonotypes that dominated the response ex vivo.

One entry per CDR3 protein, called by TCRdb with MiXCR from the reads. The sample contains 500,000 to 600,000 distinct CDR3 sequences, approximately 16% of which appear only once. The V segment lost 4 bases and the J segment 5 bases; nucleotides outside the gene matches: 8. Germline lookup yields CDR1 KGHDR and CDR2 SFDVKD. The CDR3 sequence is 16 residues long. With respect to this clonotype: The antigen is not known.

Specimen: CD8+ T cells from PBMCs. The chain combines TRBV24-1 with TRBJ2-2, with 8 bases matching TRBD1. The sequence was obtained from a human donor in good health (CMV status not recorded). Some clones in this sample may be carry-over from other donors' samples. CDR3 residues: CATSDSGQVGTGELFF. CDR3 nucleotide sequence: TGTGCCACCAGTGACTCGGGACAGGTGGGGACCGGGGAGCTGTTTTTT.